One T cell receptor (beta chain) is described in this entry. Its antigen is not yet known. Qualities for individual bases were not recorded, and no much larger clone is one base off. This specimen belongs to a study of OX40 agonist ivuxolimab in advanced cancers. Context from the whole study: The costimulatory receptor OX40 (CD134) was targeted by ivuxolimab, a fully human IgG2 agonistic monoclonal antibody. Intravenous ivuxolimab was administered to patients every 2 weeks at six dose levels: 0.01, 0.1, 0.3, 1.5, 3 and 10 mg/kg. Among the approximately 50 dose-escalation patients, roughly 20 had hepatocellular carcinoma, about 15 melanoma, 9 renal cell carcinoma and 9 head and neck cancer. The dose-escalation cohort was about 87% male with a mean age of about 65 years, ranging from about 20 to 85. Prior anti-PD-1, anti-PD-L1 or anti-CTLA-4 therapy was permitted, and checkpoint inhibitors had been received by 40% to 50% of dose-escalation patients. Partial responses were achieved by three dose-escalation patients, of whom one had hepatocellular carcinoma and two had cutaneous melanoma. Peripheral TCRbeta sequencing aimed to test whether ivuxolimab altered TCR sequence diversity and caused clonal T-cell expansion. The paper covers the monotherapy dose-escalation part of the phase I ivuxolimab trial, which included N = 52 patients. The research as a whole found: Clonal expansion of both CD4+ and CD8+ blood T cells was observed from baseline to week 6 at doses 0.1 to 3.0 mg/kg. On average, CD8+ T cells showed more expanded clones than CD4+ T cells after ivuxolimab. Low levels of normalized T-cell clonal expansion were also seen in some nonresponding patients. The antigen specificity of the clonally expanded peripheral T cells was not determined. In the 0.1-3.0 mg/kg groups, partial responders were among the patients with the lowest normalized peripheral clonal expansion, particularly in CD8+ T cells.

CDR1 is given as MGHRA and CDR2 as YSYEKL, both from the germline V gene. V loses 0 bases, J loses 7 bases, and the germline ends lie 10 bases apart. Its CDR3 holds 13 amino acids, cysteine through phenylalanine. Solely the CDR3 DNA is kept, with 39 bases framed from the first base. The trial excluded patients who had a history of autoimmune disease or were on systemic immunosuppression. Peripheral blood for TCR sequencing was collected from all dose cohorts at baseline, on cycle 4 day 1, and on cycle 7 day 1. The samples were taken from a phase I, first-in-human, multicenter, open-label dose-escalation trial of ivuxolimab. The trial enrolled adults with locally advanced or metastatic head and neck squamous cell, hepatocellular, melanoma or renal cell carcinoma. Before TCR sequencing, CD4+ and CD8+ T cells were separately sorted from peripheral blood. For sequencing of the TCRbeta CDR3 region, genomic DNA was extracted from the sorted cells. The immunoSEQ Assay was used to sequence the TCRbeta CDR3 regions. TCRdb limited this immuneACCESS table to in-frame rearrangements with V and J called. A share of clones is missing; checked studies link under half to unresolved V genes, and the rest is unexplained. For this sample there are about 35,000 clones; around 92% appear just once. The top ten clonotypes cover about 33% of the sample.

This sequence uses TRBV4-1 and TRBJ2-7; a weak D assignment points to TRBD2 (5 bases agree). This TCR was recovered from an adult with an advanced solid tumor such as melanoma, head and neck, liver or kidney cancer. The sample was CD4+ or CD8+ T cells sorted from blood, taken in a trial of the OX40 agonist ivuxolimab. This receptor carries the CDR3 CASSQDRWEEQYF. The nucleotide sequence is TGCGCCAGCAGCCAAGATCGGTGGGAGGAGCAGTACTTC.